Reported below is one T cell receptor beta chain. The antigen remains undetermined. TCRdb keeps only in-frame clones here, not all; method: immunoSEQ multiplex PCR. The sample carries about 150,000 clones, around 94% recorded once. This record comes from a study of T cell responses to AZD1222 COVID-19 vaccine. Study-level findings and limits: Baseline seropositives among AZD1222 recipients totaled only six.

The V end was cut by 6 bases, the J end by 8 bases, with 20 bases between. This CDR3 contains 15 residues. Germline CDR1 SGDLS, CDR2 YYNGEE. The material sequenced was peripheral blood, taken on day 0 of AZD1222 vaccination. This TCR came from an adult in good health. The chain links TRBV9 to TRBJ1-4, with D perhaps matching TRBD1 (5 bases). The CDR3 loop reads CASTPGQLDGEKLFF. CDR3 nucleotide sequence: TGTGCCAGCACCCCGGGGCAGCTCGATGGGGAAAAACTGTTTTTT.